Here is one T cell receptor beta chain with its context. As yet, its antigen is unknown. This entry belongs to a study of long-term antiretroviral therapy in people with HIV. The wider study: Earliest sampling preceded the 2015 immediate-ART recommendation by about a decade.

General study findings and limits: With ART, diversity went up but was still lower than in transplant donor controls. Researchers lacked any data on ART adherence, viral resistance or therapy changes.

Samples were assayed with immunoSEQ v3.0 at survey level. Data came from immunoSEQ multiplex PCR; TCRdb stores just in-frame clones and leaves some out. The table records fewer than 25,000 clones, more than 80% of them present only once. From germline, CDR1 is MDHEN and CDR2 SYDVKM. V was shortened by 2 bases and J by 2 bases, with 12 bases between the two germline ends. This CDR3 has 15 residues. Material: unsorted PBMCs, obtained approximately 6.2 years after starting antiretroviral therapy. The chain employs TRBV28 and TRBJ1-1; TRBD1 is a possible D gene (5 bases). The clonotype comes from a man aged 30-40 years with HIV. The CDR3 DNA is TGTGCCAGCAGTTTACCAGGGTTGAGTAACACTGAAGCTTTCTTT. Translated: CASSLPGLSNTEAFF.